These T cell receptor beta chains were read from a single sample in a study of blood T cell repertoires in COVID-19. Generated by immunoSEQ multiplex PCR, the TCRdb table keeps only in-frame clones and is missing some. The repertoire consists of about 88,000 clones, with 85% to 95% occurring once and the leading ten covering approximately 1.6%. Sequencing input: peripheral blood. The receptors stem from a man aged 55 to 69 with acute or convalescent COVID-19. CDR3s leave out the opening cysteine and the closing phenylalanine or tryptophan.

v_call	j_call	cdr3_aa
TRBV7-2	TRBJ2-1	ASSFRQGAVNEQF
TRBV27	TRBJ1-5	ASSLMGADNQPQH
TRBV29-1	TRBJ1-4	SVEWAATNEKLF
TRBV18	TRBJ1-1	ASSLQANTEAF
TRBV5-8	TRBJ1-2	ASSTYGTGGPSGYT
TRBV7-9	TRBJ2-7	ASTSGGDFGEQY
TRBV5-1	TRBJ2-7	ASSPLAGGSYEQY
TRBV6-5	TRBJ1-5	ASQDRGLQPQH
TRBV24-1	TRBJ2-2	ATSTPNPPTGELF
TRBV7-8	TRBJ2-5	ASSFDREETQY
TRBV27	TRBJ2-1	ASSYGTSGSDEQF
TRBV27	TRBJ2-7	ASRQAGGQGVHEQY
TRBV7-9	TRBJ1-1	ASSLFVMMGHGTEAF
TRBV9	TRBJ1-1	ASSVADSNTEAF